This entry concerns a single T cell receptor beta chain. Its antigen specificity is not known. Qualities for individual bases were not recorded, and no much larger clone is one base off. Collaborating institutions collected whole blood in K2EDTA tubes following their own protocols. For TCRbeta analysis, collaborators shipped samples as frozen whole blood, isolated PBMCs, or DNA extracted from either of those sample types. The CDR3 numbers 14 residues from cysteine through phenylalanine. This entry keeps only the CDR3 DNA: 42 bases, framed from base 1. In the germline V gene (reference sequence), CDR1 corresponds to SEHNR and CDR2 to FQNEAQ. V is clipped by 7 bases and J by 8 bases, and the sequence between their germline boundaries is 20 bases long. The sample comes from a study of blood T cell repertoires in COVID-19 (TCRdb year 2020). Regarding the research as a whole: The collaborator samples originated in the United States, Italy and Spain and spanned the acute and convalescent phases of COVID-19. The prospective study material was composed of cDNA or gDNA derived from T cells, B-cell-depleted T cells, or PBMCs. Deeply sampled blood TCRbeta repertoires from subjects exposed to, actively infected with, or recovered from COVID-19 were included in the dataset. The repertoires were released in a freely available public database intended as a resource for research on the immune response to SARS-CoV-2. The samples were drawn from the first 160 participants of the ongoing ImmuneRACE study and from 1,254 subjects provided by 6 global collaborators. Nearly every sample came with metadata listing a de-identified subject ID, COVID-19 status, age in years and sex. HLA class I and class II types, where available, came from metadata supplied by the sample provider rather than from assay-based typing.

TCRbeta CDR3 regions were amplified from genomic DNA by means of the immunoSEQ Assay, a bias-controlled multiplex PCR. The published analysis was carried out like this. The number of nucleated cells in each sample was estimated from the amplification of reference gene primers within the assay. To quantify the absolute abundance of each unique TCRbeta CDR3 rearrangement, sequence reads were collapsed and filtered. For each sample, productive Simpson clonality was calculated as the square root of Simpson's diversity index over productive rearrangements. TCRdb obtained this table from immuneACCESS and retained in-frame rearrangements with V and J assigned. These tables miss some clones; where compared with another copy, unresolved V genes account for less than half of the shortfall, and the remainder is unexplained. V and J calls and clone size are as listed in that table; D and trimming were resolved from the DNA. This sample holds about 60,000 clones; more than 70% were observed only once. The biggest ten clones account for 3% to 4.5% of the sample.

What the study reported, not specific to this receptor: The quantity of clinical and demographic metadata differed by source and by participant and was supplied without curation.

The clonotype comes from a man between 65 and 85 years old with acute or convalescent COVID-19. This receptor chain uses TRBV7-9 and TRBJ1-2, with no confident D gene call. The sequencing sample was made of peripheral blood. The DNA reads as follows: TGTGCCAGCACCCTCCCAACACCAAACGGGGGCTACACCTTC. Its translation is CASTLPTPNGGYTF.